A selection of T cell receptor beta chains follows, all from one sample in a study of blood T cells in healthy people across ages. MiXCR, applied by TCRdb to the 5' RACE reads, yields one record per CDR3 protein. The sample includes about 1.8 million distinct CDR3 sequences, around half of them seen just once. Input material: blood. Receptors were obtained from a woman in her forties in good health. The CDR3 runs from the conserved cysteine through the conserved F or W. Fields, in order: J gene, D gene, clone size, CDR3 length, V gene, CDR3 protein, CDR3 DNA. The D gene is left open where the match is weak. For some rows the clone size is stated as once, few or many, or as a class when expanded; others skip it.

j_gene: TRBJ2-1
d_gene: TRBD2
abundance: NA
len: 16
v_gene: TRBV28
CDR3aa: CASTLLGRGVNSEQFF
CDR3nt: TGTGCCAGCACCCTATTGGGACGGGGGGTCAATAGTGAGCAGTTCTTC

j_gene: TRBJ2-5
d_gene: NA
abundance: NA
len: 15
v_gene: TRBV2
CDR3aa: CASSEEEGARETQYF
CDR3nt: TGTGCCAGCAGTGAAGAGGAGGGGGCTAGGGAGACCCAGTACTTC

j_gene: TRBJ1-6
d_gene: TRBD1
abundance: NA
len: 13
v_gene: TRBV20-1
CDR3aa: CSAVDRLSEPLHF
CDR3nt: TGCAGTGCAGTGGACAGGTTGTCGGAGCCCCTCCACTTT

j_gene: TRBJ2-1
d_gene: NA
abundance: few
len: 13
v_gene: TRBV15
CDR3aa: CATSSAGRDEQFF
CDR3nt: TGTGCCACCAGCAGCGCGGGTAGAGATGAGCAGTTCTTC

j_gene: TRBJ1-2
d_gene: TRBD1
abundance: NA
len: 12
v_gene: TRBV20-1
CDR3aa: CSAADRDGGYTF
CDR3nt: TGCAGTGCTGCGGACAGGGATGGTGGCTACACCTTC

j_gene: TRBJ1-1
d_gene: NA
abundance: NA
len: 14
v_gene: TRBV7-9
CDR3aa: CASSSHIMNTEAFF
CDR3nt: TGTGCCAGCAGCTCTCATATCATGAACACTGAAGCTTTCTTT

j_gene: TRBJ2-3
d_gene: NA
abundance: NA
len: 13
v_gene: TRBV20-1
CDR3aa: CSASPGSTDTQYF
CDR3nt: TGCAGTGCTAGCCCAGGGAGCACAGATACGCAGTATTTT

j_gene: TRBJ2-7
d_gene: NA
abundance: few
len: 14
v_gene: TRBV5-1
CDR3aa: CASSSDGKSYEQYF
CDR3nt: TGCGCCAGCAGCTCGGACGGGAAATCCTACGAGCAGTACTTC

j_gene: TRBJ2-1
d_gene: NA
abundance: few
len: 13
v_gene: TRBV6-6
CDR3aa: CASNDDSYNEQFF
CDR3nt: TGTGCCAGCAATGATGACAGCTACAATGAGCAGTTCTTC

j_gene: TRBJ2-1
d_gene: TRBD1
abundance: NA
len: 18
v_gene: TRBV27
CDR3aa: CASSHPRTGAMTYNEQFF
CDR3nt: TGTGCCAGCAGCCACCCCCGGACAGGGGCGATGACGTACAATGAGCAGTTCTTC

j_gene: TRBJ2-7
d_gene: TRBD1
abundance: few
len: 18
v_gene: TRBV6-2/TRBV6-3
CDR3aa: CASSSQRQGLWASYEQYF
CDR3nt: TGTGCCAGCAGTTCCCAACGACAGGGCCTATGGGCCTCCTACGAGCAGTACTTC

j_gene: TRBJ1-2
d_gene: NA
abundance: few
len: 12
v_gene: TRBV19
CDR3aa: CASRRTGLGYTF
CDR3nt: TGTGCCAGTAGGAGAACAGGGCTTGGCTACACCTTC

j_gene: TRBJ1-1
d_gene: NA
abundance: NA
len: 15
v_gene: TRBV6-5
CDR3aa: CASRYGTHMNTEAFF
CDR3nt: TGTGCCAGCAGGTACGGTACCCATATGAACACTGAAGCTTTCTTT

j_gene: TRBJ1-1
d_gene: NA
abundance: NA
len: 17
v_gene: TRBV20-1
CDR3aa: CSARRGHTGVGITEAFF
CDR3nt: TGCAGTGCTAGGAGAGGGCACACGGGGGTTGGGATCACTGAAGCTTTCTTT

j_gene: TRBJ1-2
d_gene: TRBD1
abundance: NA
len: 16
v_gene: TRBV2
CDR3aa: CASSFPQQGLTYGYTF
CDR3nt: TGTGCCAGCAGTTTTCCACAACAGGGGCTAACCTATGGCTACACCTTC

j_gene: TRBJ1-2
d_gene: TRBD1
abundance: NA
len: 13
v_gene: TRBV6-6
CDR3aa: CASSPPGQFGYTF
CDR3nt: TGTGCCAGCAGTCCTCCGGGACAGTTCGGCTACACCTTC

j_gene: TRBJ2-3
d_gene: NA
abundance: few
len: 12
v_gene: TRBV29-1
CDR3aa: CSVEAAGDTQYF
CDR3nt: TGCAGCGTTGAAGCCGCGGGGGATACGCAGTATTTT

j_gene: TRBJ1-2
d_gene: NA
abundance: few
len: 13
v_gene: TRBV7-2
CDR3aa: CASSLAQSYGYTF
CDR3nt: TGTGCCAGCAGCTTAGCTCAGAGTTATGGCTACACCTTC

j_gene: TRBJ2-3
d_gene: NA
abundance: NA
len: 16
v_gene: TRBV6-5
CDR3aa: CASSYDAGTSTDTQYF
CDR3nt: TGTGCCAGCAGTTACGACGCGGGGACTAGCACAGATACGCAGTATTTT

j_gene: TRBJ2-1
d_gene: NA
abundance: NA
len: 17
v_gene: TRBV6-1
CDR3aa: CASSNWEGGLLDNEQFF
CDR3nt: TGTGCCAGCAGCAACTGGGAGGGGGGCCTACTGGACAATGAGCAGTTCTTC

j_gene: TRBJ2-7
d_gene: NA
abundance: few
len: 13
v_gene: TRBV20-1
CDR3aa: CSVWEAGAAEQYF
CDR3nt: TGCAGTGTCTGGGAGGCGGGGGCGGCCGAGCAGTACTTC

j_gene: TRBJ2-1
d_gene: TRBD2
abundance: NA
len: 17
v_gene: TRBV9
CDR3aa: CASSVPPLSGGYNEQFF
CDR3nt: TGTGCCAGCAGCGTTCCCCCTTTGAGCGGGGGGTACAATGAGCAGTTCTTC

j_gene: TRBJ1-2
d_gene: TRBD1
abundance: NA
len: 16
v_gene: TRBV6-5
CDR3aa: CASSYLDQGASYGYTF
CDR3nt: TGTGCCAGCAGTTACCTTGACCAGGGGGCAAGCTATGGCTACACCTTC

j_gene: TRBJ1-1
d_gene: TRBD1
abundance: NA
len: 14
v_gene: TRBV5-1
CDR3aa: CASSSGGGSSEAFF
CDR3nt: TGCGCCAGCAGCTCAGGGGGAGGGAGCAGTGAAGCTTTCTTT

j_gene: TRBJ2-3
d_gene: TRBD1
abundance: NA
len: 15
v_gene: TRBV20-1
CDR3aa: CSAILRQGVADTQYF
CDR3nt: TGCAGTGCTATCCTTCGACAGGGGGTAGCAGATACGCAGTATTTT